This T cell receptor (beta chain) was documented in a study of blood T cells in healthy people across ages. A second PCR, run for roughly 7 to 12 cycles, used a sample-barcoded 5' primer plus a J-beta primer mix. Each cDNA molecule was tagged by a template-switch adaptor with 12 random nucleotides. TCRdb used MiXCR to reprocess the 5' RACE reads, holding one entry per CDR3 protein. The data contain about 800,000 distinct CDR3 sequences, about 45% of them seen just once; the ten biggest clones take up 15% to 20%. V was clipped by 6 bases and J by 2 bases, with 11 bases between them. Germline V lookup: CDR1 MNHEY, CDR2 SMNVEV (reference sequence). The CDR3 totals 13 residues. The study, taken as a whole, reports: Older individuals had lower TCR beta diversity per million T cells (the decline was roughly linear).

The draw of peripheral blood yielded ten milliliters from each donor. This clonotype was seen a few times. Antigen: not known. This clonotype was sampled from a man older than 75 in good health. The sample comprised blood. This chain connects TRBV27 to TRBJ2-7; D not resolved. The CDR3 DNA follows: TGTGCCAGCAGGAGACGCGAAACCTACGAGCAGTACTTC. Encoded protein: CASRRRETYEQYF.